This T cell receptor beta chain was sequenced for a study of neoadjuvant anti-PD-1 for oral cavity cancer. Study-level points and caveats: PBMC Gini-index clonality exceeded responders' in non-responders post-nivolumab.

Measured with immunoSEQ multiplex PCR; TCRdb has only the in-frame clones, and not every one. The sample records tens of thousands of clones, roughly nine tenths being singletons. As for time point: after neoadjuvant nivolumab, at surgical resection. These oral cavity squamous cell carcinomas were HPV-negative and locally advanced. The ends were cut back, 2 bases at V and 5 bases at J, with 7 bases in the middle. Germline CDR1 reads SGHRS; CDR2 reads YFSETQ. CDR3 size: 12 residues. As concerns this clone: Its antigen is currently unknown.

The chain links TRBV5-1 to TRBJ1-1; the D gene is possibly TRBD1 (5 bases). The sequencing here drew on PBMCs, taken after nivolumab (anti-PD-1) treatment. This clonotype was sampled from a person between 40 and 80 years old with oral cavity squamous cell carcinoma. CDR3 nucleotide sequence: TGCGCCAGCAGCTTTGAGGGGACTGAAGCTTTCTTT. Residues: CASSFEGTEAFF.